This entry lists 24 T cell receptor beta chains sequenced from one sample in a study of blood T cell repertoires in COVID-19. Profiling relied on immunoSEQ multiplex PCR, and the TCRdb table lists in-frame clones only, not all of them. The data hold fewer than 700,000 clones, with about 89% observed a single time. The sequenced sample consisted of peripheral blood. Receptor source: a woman aged 50 to 60 with COVID-19, enrolled during active disease.

Concerning this clone itself: Additional DNA sequences in this sample encode the identical CDR3. The rearrangement joins TRBV19 to TRBJ1-2, with D possibly being TRBD1 (6 bases). Germline CDR1 reads LNHDA; CDR2 reads SQIVND (reference sequence). The CDR3 runs to 13 residues. Trimming took off 6 bases at V and 3 bases at J, with 11 bases between the two ends. The CDR3: CASRDRVDYGYTF. DNA of the CDR3: TGTGCCAGTAGGGACAGAGTCGACTATGGCTACACCTTC.

The chain employs TRBV7-9 and TRBJ1-2, with 7 bases aligning to TRBD1. This CDR3 contains 14 residues. Germline assignment: CDR1 SEHNR and CDR2 FQNEAQ (reference sequence). After removal of 5 bases from V and 8 bases from J, the junction contained 11 bases not matched to a gene. CDR3 nucleotide sequence: TGTGCCAGCAGCCCTACCGGGACAGAACGGGGCTACACCTTC. Protein product: CASSPTGTERGYTF.

This chain joins TRBV5-1 and TRBJ1-2; tentatively, D is TRBD1 (5 bases). The CDR3 is 14 residues long. Per the germline V gene, CDR1 is SGHRS and CDR2 is YFSETQ. Trimming removed 0 bases from V and 3 bases from J, with 9 bases in between. The chain's CDR3 is CASSLEPTDYGYTF. For the CDR3, the DNA is TGCGCCAGCAGCTTGGAACCGACAGACTATGGCTACACCTTC.

This clone showed up just once. This rearrangement joins TRBV11-2 to TRBJ1-6, with TRBD1 matching 7 bases. The CDR3 contains 17 residues. Germline values: CDR1 SGHAT, CDR2 FQNNGV. The junction had 11 bases not matched to a gene; V was cut back by 3 bases and J by 6 bases. In DNA, the CDR3 is TGTGCCAGCAGCTTGGGGTTCAGGGGGTCTCGTAATTCACCCCTCCACTTT. Its translation: CASSLGFRGSRNSPLHF. Using reference TRBV11-2 and TRBJ1-6 for the parts outside the CDR3, the full variable domain is EAGVAQSPRYKIIEKRQSVAFWCNPISGHATLYWYQQILGQGPKLLIQFQNNGVVDDSQLPKDRFSAERLKGVDSTLKIQPAKLEDSAVYLCASSLGFRGSRNSPLHFGNGTRLTVT.

In this sample, this clone turned up a few times. This sequence joins TRBV2 and TRBJ1-1, with D tentatively TRBD1 (6 bases). Germline V gene data show CDR1 as SNHLY and CDR2 as FYNNEI. Deletions cut 7 bases from V and 1 base from J, with 13 bases between. The CDR3 length is 14 residues. For the CDR3, the DNA is TGTGCCAGCAACCAGGGGCGTGGGAACACTGAAGCTTTCTTT. Translated, it gives CASNQGRGNTEAFF.

J is TRBJ2-3 and V is TRBV15; D unresolved. The CDR3 is made up of 15 amino acids. The V and J ends lost 5 bases and 2 bases respectively, with 14 bases between them. Germline CDR1 reads LNHNV; CDR2 reads YYDKDF (reference sequence). The CDR3 is CATSEVALATDTQYF. The CDR3 DNA sequence: TGTGCCACCAGCGAGGTGGCGTTGGCCACAGATACGCAGTATTTT. Full variable domain (rest looked up from reference TRBV15 and TRBJ2-3): DAMVIQNPRYQVTQFGKPVTLSCSQTLNHNVMYWYQQKSSQAPKLLFHYYDKDFNNEADTPDNFQSRRPNTSFCFLDIRSPGLGDTAMYLCATSEVALATDTQYFGPGTRLTVL.

This chain uses TRBV3-1 (or the pseudogene TRBV3-2) with TRBJ1-5, with unresolved D. V shed 0 bases and J shed 5 bases, with 14 bases lying between them. CDR1 LGHDT and CDR2 YNNKEL come from the germline V gene (reference sequence). The CDR3 runs 16 residues. The CDR3 loop reads CASSQDAPGVDQPQHF. The DNA of the CDR3 is TGTGCCAGCAGCCAAGATGCCCCGGGAGTAGATCAGCCCCAGCATTTT.

The V gene is TRBV30, the J gene TRBJ2-7; a weak D match, TRBD2 (6 bases). Germline CDR1 reads GTSNPN; CDR2 reads SVGIG (reference sequence). CDR3 length: 14 amino acids. V was clipped by 0 bases and J by 5 bases, with 14 bases between them. CDR3 amino acids: CAWSVYGGKNEQYF. CDR3 sequence (DNA): TGTGCCTGGAGTGTATATGGGGGGAAAAACGAGCAGTACTTC.

V gene TRBV6-6 combines with J gene TRBJ1-2; 8 nucleotides agree with TRBD1. V lost 6 bases, J lost 0 bases, and 12 bases stayed unmatched. Germline-derived CDR1 and CDR2 are MNHNY and SVGAGI (reference sequence). The CDR3 runs 17 residues. The CDR3 coding sequence is TGTGCCAGCAGCCGACAGGGGAGTAGCCTAACTAACTATGGCTACACCTTC. Translating it yields CASSRQGSSLTNYGYTF.

This chain joins TRBV6-1 and TRBJ1-2, with D possibly TRBD1 on 5 matching bases. CDR1 and CDR2 (germline): MNHNS, SASEGT. Trimming left V 3 bases short and J 8 bases short, with 16 bases between. There are 14 residues in the CDR3. CDR3 in DNA: TGTGCCAGCAGTGACCCAGGGCGTTATACGGGCTACACCTTC. It codes for CASSDPGRYTGYTF.

CDR3 nucleotides: TGTGCCAGCAGTAAACTGAGGGCAGATACGCAGTATTTT. Its translation is CASSKLRADTQYF. The chain carries TRBV12-3 or TRBV12-4 and TRBJ2-3, with a weak D call TRBD2 (5 bases). Deletions cut 5 bases from V and 4 bases from J, with 10 bases between. The CDR3 spans 13 residues.

The chain employs TRBV27 and TRBJ2-7, with no clear D. The CDR3 loop spans 15 amino acids. Germline assignment: CDR1 MNHEY and CDR2 SMNVEV (reference sequence). Trimming left V 5 bases short and J 0 bases short, with 14 bases between. The chain's CDR3 is CASSPSWLSSYEQYF. The CDR3 DNA follows: TGTGCCAGCAGTCCCTCTTGGTTGAGCTCCTACGAGCAGTACTTC.

The chain combines TRBV14 with TRBJ2-5, with TRBD2 matching 7 bases. The CDR3 length is 14 residues. J lost 4 bases, V lost 3 bases, and 5 bases had no gene match. CDR1 is SGHDN, CDR2 FVKESK, per germline. The CDR3 coding sequence is TGTGCCAGCAGCCATCGGGGGGACGGAGAGACCCAGTACTTC. This encodes CASSHRGDGETQYF.

The chain recombines TRBV20-1 with TRBJ2-1; D may be TRBD2 (5 bases). This CDR3 comprises 16 residues. Germline V gene data show CDR1 as DFQATT and CDR2 as SNEGSKA (reference sequence). V lost 3 bases and J lost 5, with 20 bases in between. The CDR3 DNA reads TGCAGTGCTAGTCCCCCTCTAGCCCCCTCGAACAATGAGCAGTTCTTC. Amino acid sequence: CSASPPLAPSNNEQFF.

The chain carries TRBV27 and TRBJ2-1; the match to TRBD1 covers 9 bases. This CDR3 has 18 amino acids. Germline values: CDR1 MNHEY, CDR2 SMNVEV (reference sequence). With V trimmed by 2 bases and J by 8 bases, 16 bases remained unmatched. CDR3 coding DNA: TGTGCCAGCAGTTTAGAGGGGGACAGGGCGGGTGTGGCGGATGAGCAGTTCTTC. This encodes CASSLEGDRAGVADEQFF.

Concerning this clone itself: Other DNA sequences in this sample translate to the same CDR3. The chain recombines TRBV2 with TRBJ1-2, with TRBD1 identical over 7 bases. The ends lost 1 base at V and 4 bases at J; junction bases unmatched: 0. Per the germline V gene, CDR1 is SNHLY and CDR2 is FYNNEI. The CDR3 covers 13 residues. CDR3 sequence: CASSEGQGYGYTF. As DNA, the CDR3 is TGTGCCAGCAGTGAAGGACAGGGCTATGGCTACACCTTC. Together with reference TRBV2 and TRBJ1-2, the CDR3 gives the full variable domain: EPEVTQTPSHQVTQMGQEVILRCVPISNHLYFYWYRQILGQKVEFLVSFYNNEISEKSEIFDDQFSVERPDGSNFTLKIRSTKLEDSAMYFCASSEGQGYGYTFGSGTRLTVV.

This chain uses TRBV7-2 with TRBJ2-3; D is uncertain. The germline V gene encodes CDR1 SGHTA and CDR2 FQGNSA. V was trimmed by 2 bases and J by 0 bases, leaving 12 bases between them. CDR3 size: 16 residues. CDR3 protein: CASSLSPAASTDTQYF. As DNA, the CDR3 is TGTGCCAGCAGCTTAAGCCCCGCCGCCAGCACAGATACGCAGTATTTT.

The chain joins TRBV7-9 to TRBJ2-3; 8 bases match TRBD2. The CDR3 is 16 amino acids. In germline, CDR1 is SEHNR, CDR2 FQNEAQ (reference sequence). The V gene end was trimmed by 2 bases and the J gene end by 2 bases; junction bases not matched to a gene: 6. CDR3 in DNA: TGTGCCAGCAGCTTAACGGGGGGGCTGGTCACAGATACGCAGTATTTT. This gives the protein CASSLTGGLVTDTQYF.

The chain links TRBV11-2 to TRBJ1-1, with 7 bases matching TRBD1. Germline values: CDR1 SGHAT, CDR2 FQNNGV. Trimming at V came to 5 bases and at J to 11 bases, leaving 8 bases not matched to a gene. This CDR3 contains 12 residues. The CDR3 nucleotides read TGTGCCAGCAGCCCACAGGGGTACAAGGCTTTCTTT. The encoded protein is CASSPQGYKAFF.

This clone was seen once. This chain joins TRBV19 and TRBJ2-2, with D tentatively TRBD1 (6 bases). Germline V gene lookup returns CDR1 LNHDA and CDR2 SQIVND (reference sequence). The CDR3 runs to 17 residues. V lost 5 bases and J 3 bases, leaving 19 bases between the germline ends. CDR3 residues: CASSPLNQAGDTGELFF. The CDR3 coding sequence is TGTGCCAGTAGTCCCCTCAATCAGGCAGGGGACACCGGGGAGCTGTTTTTT.

This sequence joins TRBV5-1 and TRBJ2-1; D perhaps matches TRBD1 (5 bases). With 2 bases removed from V and 8 bases from J, the gap between germline ends came to 17 bases. Germline loops: CDR1 SGHRS, CDR2 YFSETQ. CDR3 length: 15 amino acids. The CDR3 nucleotides are TGCGCCAGCAGCTTTCAGGGAATGATTTCGGATGAGCAGTTCTTC. This sequence encodes CASSFQGMISDEQFF.

The rearrangement links TRBV21-1 to TRBJ2-7; TRBD2 is the table's D call, not checked against the DNA. TRBV21-1 is assigned pseudogene status. The CDR3 is 14 amino acids. CDR3 in DNA: TGTGCCAGCAGCAAAAACGGGGGATCCTCCGAGCAGTACTTC. Translated, it gives CASSKNGGSSEQYF.

This clone was recorded a few times. This chain joins TRBV18 and TRBJ1-2; D call uncertain. The germline CDR1 and CDR2 sequences are KGHSH and LQKENI. The V gene lost 3 bases and the J gene lost 7 bases, with 18 bases spanning the gap. The CDR3 totals 15 residues. The CDR3: CASSPREAPISGYTF. The CDR3, as DNA: TGTGCCAGCTCACCGCGGGAGGCTCCCATTAGTGGCTACACCTTC.

The rearrangement joins TRBV4-2 to TRBJ2-3, with TRBD2 matching 10 bases. Germline CDR1 is LGHNA and CDR2 is YNFKEQ. The ends lost 5 bases at V and 6 bases at J; junction bases unmatched: 8. The CDR3 contains 15 residues. The CDR3 region has the DNA TGTGCCAGCAGCAAGAGCGGGGGGGCCGGTGATACGCAGTATTTT. Its protein product is CASSKSGGAGDTQYF.